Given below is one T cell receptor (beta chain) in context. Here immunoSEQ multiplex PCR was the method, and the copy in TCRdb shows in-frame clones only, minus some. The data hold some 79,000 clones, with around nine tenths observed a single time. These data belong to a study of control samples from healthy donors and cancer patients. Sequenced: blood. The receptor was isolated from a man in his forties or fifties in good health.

CDR3 amino acids: CASHQGVEGYTF. In DNA, the CDR3 is TGTGCCAGCCACCAGGGAGTTGAGGGCTACACCTTC. J is TRBJ1-2 and V is TRBV6-6, with D possibly TRBD1 on 5 matching bases. CDR3 length equals 12 residues. Trimming shortened V by 8 bases and J by 8 bases, and 15 bases separated the two germline ends. Germline V gene data show CDR1 as MNHNY and CDR2 as SVGAGI (reference sequence).